A single T cell receptor (beta chain) is shown here with its context. Antigen specificity is unknown. This sample stems from a study of blood T cells in healthy people across ages. Study background: Template switching picked up about one barcoded beta molecule for each two T cells. Study-wide results and caveats: The unsorted PBMCs prevented any conclusive comparison of naive versus antigen-experienced cells.

There are 16 residues in the CDR3. CDR1 KGHDR and CDR2 SFDVKD come from the germline V gene. V was cut by 4 bases and J by 3 bases, with 17 bases left in between. With a J-beta primer mix and a sample-barcoded 5' primer, a second PCR ran about 6 to 11 cycles. TCRdb reanalysed the 5' RACE reads using MiXCR and keeps one entry per CDR3 protein. The sample consists of roughly 680,000 distinct CDR3 sequences, roughly 21% of them appearing once. Peripheral blood, about 10 milliliters per donor, was collected. With each sample, at least 5.5 micrograms of total RNA were extracted. Specimen: blood. This TCR was recovered from a man aged 65-85 years in good health. J is TRBJ2-5 and V is TRBV24-1; a possible D gene is TRBD1 (5 bases). The CDR3 DNA reads TGTGCCACCAGTGACGAACAGGAGAGGCCTAAAGAGACCCAGTACTTC. Protein product: CATSDEQERPKETQYF.